This TCR beta chain was retrieved from a study of blood T cells in healthy people across ages. Germline V gives CDR1 MNHNS, CDR2 SASEGT. Trimming cost V 4 bases and J 1 base, with 14 bases left between them. The length of the CDR3 is 15 residues. This clonotype has a single count. Ten milliliters of peripheral blood were drawn from each donor. Per sample, at least 5 micrograms of total RNA were extracted. The second PCR ran roughly 7 to 12 cycles with a sample-barcoded 5' primer and J-beta primers. The authors tagged each cDNA molecule using a template-switch adaptor with 12 random nucleotides. TCRdb independently ran MiXCR on the 5' RACE reads; one entry per CDR3 protein. Of 650,000 to 800,000 distinct CDR3 sequences listed, around 42% are singletons.

This chain uses TRBV6-1 with TRBJ2-7; D is tentatively TRBD1 or TRBD2 (6 bases each). The specimen was blood. The receptor was isolated from a man in his sixties in good health. CDR3 coding DNA: TGTGCCAGCAGTGGGAAAGGGGGGCGATCCTACGAGCAGTACTTC. This encodes CASSGKGGRSYEQYF.